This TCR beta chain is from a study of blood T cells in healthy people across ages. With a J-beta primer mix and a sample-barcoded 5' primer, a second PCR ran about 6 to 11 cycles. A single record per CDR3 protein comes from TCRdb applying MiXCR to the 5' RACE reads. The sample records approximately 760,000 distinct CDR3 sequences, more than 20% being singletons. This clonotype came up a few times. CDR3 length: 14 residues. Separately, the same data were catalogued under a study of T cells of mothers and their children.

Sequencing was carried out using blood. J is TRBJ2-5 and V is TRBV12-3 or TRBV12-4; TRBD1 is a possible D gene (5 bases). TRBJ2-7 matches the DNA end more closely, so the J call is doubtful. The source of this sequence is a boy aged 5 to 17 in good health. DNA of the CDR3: TGTGCCAGCAGCTTCGGACAAATTCCTTACGAGCAGTACTTC. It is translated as CASSFGQIPYEQYF.